The clone carrying this T cell receptor beta chain was seen once. Its antigen is currently unknown. The assay was immunoSEQ multiplex PCR, and TCRdb's table has in-frame clones only and misses some. Of around 300,000 clones listed, approximately 83% were seen once; the top ten hold approximately 1%. This sample was taken from a study of cytomegalovirus exposure and HLA in healthy donors. The CDR3 sequence is 16 residues long. V lost 0 bases to trimming and J lost 2 bases, with 14 bases between them. CDR1 is SGHRS, CDR2 YFSETQ, per germline. General study results and limits: The tendency of first-cohort TCR clusters to co-occur in the 110 or so validation repertoires emerged from a later analysis.

This receptor was obtained from a woman younger than 30 in good health and CMV-seronegative. Sequenced: PBMCs. The chain joins TRBV5-1 to TRBJ1-1, with TRBD1 as a possible D gene (6 bases). The CDR3 nucleotides are TGCGCCAGCAGCTTGGAAGGGACAACTGGAAACACTGAAGCTTTCTTT. It yields the protein CASSLEGTTGNTEAFF.